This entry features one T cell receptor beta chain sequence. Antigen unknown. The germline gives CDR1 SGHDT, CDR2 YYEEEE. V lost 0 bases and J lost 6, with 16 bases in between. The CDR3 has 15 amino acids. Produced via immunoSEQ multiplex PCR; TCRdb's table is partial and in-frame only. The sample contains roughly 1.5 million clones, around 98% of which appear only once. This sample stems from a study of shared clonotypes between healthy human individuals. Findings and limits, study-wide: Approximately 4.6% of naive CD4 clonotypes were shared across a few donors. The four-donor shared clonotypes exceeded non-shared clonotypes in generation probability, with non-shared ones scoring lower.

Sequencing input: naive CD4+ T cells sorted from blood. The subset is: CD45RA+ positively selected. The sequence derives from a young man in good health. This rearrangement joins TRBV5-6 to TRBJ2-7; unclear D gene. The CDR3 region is CASSLAGYKRTEQYF. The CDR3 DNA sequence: TGTGCCAGCAGCTTGGCCGGTTACAAACGTACCGAGCAGTACTTC.